This TCR beta chain is from a study of radiation and T cells in renal cell carcinoma. Background on the study: Nephrectomy followed 15 Gy stereotactic body radiation by 4 weeks.

Time point given: baseline pretreatment blood. Treatment of the sample: 15 Gy SBRT to primary tumor, nephrectomy 4 weeks later. The tumor was a clear cell renal cell carcinoma. Whole-study results and caveats: Pretreatment tumor biopsies were lacking, so baseline clonotypes are unknown. Top tumor clonotypes rose in blood 2 weeks post-radiation, then contracted.

Germline values: CDR1 MNHNY, CDR2 SVGAGI (reference sequence). Between the trimmed V and J ends, which lost 4 bases and 8 bases, there was a span of 14 bases. This CDR3 comprises 13 residues. Remarks on this clone: The target antigen is unknown.

TCRdb's copy holds only in-frame clones and misses some; the assay was immunoSEQ multiplex PCR. The repertoire has around 140,000 clones, roughly 90% of them found once; the top ten carry 3.5% to 5%. This chain connects TRBV6-6 to TRBJ1-1; D unresolved. This receptor was identified in a woman in her seventies with renal cell carcinoma. The sequences come from blood, collected from a patient whose treatment included radiotherapy and nephrectomy. This CDR3 reads CASSSTVALEAFF. The CDR3 DNA is TGTGCCAGCAGTTCCACAGTTGCCTTGGAAGCTTTCTTT.